These 17 T cell receptor beta chains were all obtained from the same sample, sequenced in a study of immune heterogeneity within non-small cell lung tumors. The TCR beta CDR3 region underwent multiplex PCR amplification with 32 V and 13 J primers. MiXCR, applied by TCRdb to the multiplex PCR reads, yields one record per CDR3 protein. The data contain 20,000 to 25,000 distinct CDR3 sequences, 28% of them singletons. Genomic DNA extracted from bulk tumor tissue served as template. A total of about 0.6 ug was used per sample. Several far-apart biopsies were taken per primary tumor during surgery. Undergoing curative surgery were patients whose non-small cell lung cancer was untreated and newly diagnosed. The sample comprised lung tumor tissue. All receptors derive from a man between 40 and 49 years old with non-small cell lung cancer.

The chain couples TRBV27 to TRBJ2-3; the match to TRBD2 covers 14 bases. CDR3 length: 17 residues. Germline values: CDR1 MNHEY, CDR2 SMNVEV (reference sequence). The ends lost 3 bases at V and 6 bases at J; junction bases unmatched: 8. CDR3 sequence: CASSFFGLAGGSDTQYF. DNA for the CDR3: TGTGCCAGCAGTTTCTTCGGACTAGCGGGAGGTTCGGATACGCAGTATTTT.

Comments on this clonotype: A much larger clone lies one base from this, so it may be a read error. This chain uses TRBV12-3 or TRBV12-4 with TRBJ2-1; 7 positions agree with TRBD2. There are 14 residues in the CDR3. The CDR3 loop reads CAGSYFGGEGEQFF. The CDR3 DNA reads as TGTGCCGGCAGTTACTTTGGTGGGGAGGGTGAGCAGTTCTTC.

Notes on this clonotype: This may stem from a read error, because a much larger clone lies one nucleotide away. This chain joins TRBV19 and TRBJ2-1; TRBD2 aligns across 8 bases. The length of the CDR3 is 14 residues. Trimming cost V 7 bases and J 4 bases; bases outside gene matches: 6. Germline CDR1 and CDR2: LNHDA and SQIVND (reference sequence). As DNA, the CDR3 is TGTGCCAGTAAGCGGGAGTGCGATTACAATGAGCAGTTCTTC. Translating gives CASKRECDYNEQFF.

The gene calls are TRBV5-6 and TRBJ1-1; D is unresolved. Germline loops: CDR1 SGHDT, CDR2 YYEEEE. Trimming took 0 bases from V and 0 from J, leaving 3 bases between them. This CDR3 has 13 amino acids. This CDR3 is CASSLGLNTEAFF. The CDR3 region has the DNA TGTGCCAGCAGCTTGGGGTTGAACACTGAAGCTTTCTTT.

In this sample, this clonotype is medium-sized. J is TRBJ1-2 and V is TRBV27; 9 bases are shared with TRBD1. This CDR3 is built from 17 residues. Germline-derived CDR1 and CDR2 are MNHEY and SMNVEV (reference sequence). V was clipped by 6 bases and J by 0 bases; unmatched bases: 11. DNA for the CDR3: TGTGCCAGCAGCCAAGCCGGGACAGGGAGATCTAACTATGGCTACACCTTC. The encoded protein is CASSQAGTGRSNYGYTF.

This clonotype was seen only a few times. The CDR3 sequence: CATRDGSTAGELFF. CDR3 DNA sequence: TGTGCCACCAGGGACGGGTCGACCGCCGGGGAGCTGTTTTTT. This sequence joins TRBV24-1 and TRBJ2-2, with unresolved D. This CDR3 comprises 14 residues. From germline, CDR1 is KGHDR and CDR2 SFDVKD. Trimming left V 7 bases short and J 6 bases short, with 14 bases between.

Details on this clonotype: Since a much larger clone is just one base distant, this may be a read error. As DNA, the CDR3 is TGCGCCGGCAGCTTGGCTTTAGGTGGTGGAAACACCATATATTTT. Translation: CAGSLALGGGNTIYF. The chain has TRBV5-1 and TRBJ1-3; D remains ambiguous. Germline loops: CDR1 SGHRS, CDR2 YFSETQ. The CDR3 contains 15 residues.

This clonotype has a handful of counts. CDR3 region: CATSRAGRAFSETQYF. The DNA of the CDR3 is TGTGCCACCAGCAGAGCCGGGAGGGCTTTTTCCGAGACCCAGTACTTC. The chain uses TRBV15 and TRBJ2-5, with 8 bases matching TRBD2. V lost 1 base and J lost 5; bases outside the gene matches: 9. CDR3 size: 16 residues. Germline assignment: CDR1 LNHNV and CDR2 YYDKDF (reference sequence).

Only a few counts were recorded for this clonotype. This rearrangement joins TRBV28 to TRBJ2-1; D is ambiguous. Per the germline V gene, CDR1 is MDHEN and CDR2 is SYDVKM. The V end was cut by 6 bases, the J end by 4 bases, with 7 bases between. CDR3 length equals 12 residues. The CDR3 DNA reads TGTGCCAGCAGAAGTTCTTACAATGAGCAGTTCTTC. Protein: CASRSSYNEQFF. The full variable domain, completed using reference TRBV28 and TRBJ2-1, is DVKVTQSSRYLVKRTGEKVFLECVQDMDHENMFWYRQDPGLGLRLIYFSYDVKMKEKGDIPEGYSVSREKKERFSLILESASTNQTSMYLCASRSSYNEQFFGPGTRLTVL.

By share, this clonotype counts as medium-sized. The chain combines TRBV6-4 with TRBJ2-1, with D uncertain. Germline V CDR1 and CDR2: MRHNA, SNTAGT. CDR3 length: 15 amino acids. V lost 7 bases and J 5 bases, leaving 18 bases between the germline ends. This chain's CDR3 is CASKGPRPQNNEQFF. In nucleotides, the CDR3 is TGTGCCAGCAAGGGTCCGCGACCCCAAAACAATGAGCAGTTCTTC.

This clonotype has a handful of counts. The chain recombines TRBV6-1 with TRBJ1-1; 7 positions agree with TRBD1. CDR1 and CDR2 (germline): MNHNS, SASEGT. V shed 7 bases, J shed 5 bases, and the junction held 16 bases outside the gene matches. This CDR3 region has 16 residues. DNA for the CDR3: TGTGCCAGCACCCGAAGAACCGGGACAGCGTCTACTGAAGCTTTCTTT. Translating gives CASTRRTGTASTEAFF.

At least ten counts were recorded for this clonotype. The rearrangement uses TRBV20-1 and TRBJ2-7; no definite D call. V gave up 5 bases and J gave up 2 bases, with 7 bases separating them. The V gene's germline CDR1 is DFQATT and CDR2 SNEGSKA (reference sequence). This CDR3 region has 11 residues. The CDR3 sequence: CSAGKTYEQYF. The CDR3 region has the DNA TGCAGTGCTGGTAAGACCTACGAGCAGTACTTC.

As regards this clonotype: A much larger clone differs by one base, so this may be a read error. This CDR3 is missing its conserved last phenylalanine or tryptophan, likely due to a read error. This rearrangement joins TRBV10-3 to TRBJ1-2; D not resolved. CDR1 ENHRY and CDR2 SYGVKD come from the germline V gene. Trimming removed 0 bases at V and 0 bases at J, with 8 bases between. The CDR3 contains 15 residues. The CDR3 is CAISESRIANYGYTL. CDR3 coding DNA: TGTGCCATCAGTGAGTCGAGAATAGCTAACTATGGCTACACCTTA.

This clonotype was counted a few times. The genes are TRBV5-6 and TRBJ2-1, with D possibly matching TRBD1 (6 bases). In germline, CDR1 is SGHDT, CDR2 YYEEEE. Trimming took off 4 bases at V and 2 bases at J, with 13 bases between the two ends. There are 15 residues in the CDR3. CDR3 amino acids: CASSPGHLTYNEQFF. The CDR3, as DNA: TGTGCCAGCAGCCCGGGACACCTGACCTACAATGAGCAGTTCTTC.

The V gene is TRBV5-1, the J gene TRBJ2-7, with 7 bases lining up with TRBD2. The CDR3 is 15 amino acids. V gave up 5 bases and J gave up 1 base; unmatched junction bases: 9. The germline V gene encodes CDR1 SGHRS and CDR2 YFSETQ. The CDR3 protein is CASRPGGGGSYEQYF. The CDR3 coding sequence is TGCGCCAGCAGACCCGGTGGGGGGGGTTCCTACGAGCAGTACTTC.

In this sample, this clonotype turned up a few times. The chain joins TRBV3-1 to TRBJ1-2; D is possibly TRBD1 (5 bases). Trimming cost V 1 base and J 4 bases, with 10 bases left between them. CDR1 is LGHDT and CDR2 is YNNKEL in the germline V gene (reference sequence). The CDR3 loop spans 14 amino acids. This CDR3 reads CASSQGLDSYGYTF. The CDR3, as DNA: TGTGCCAGCAGCCAAGGTCTCGACAGCTATGGCTACACCTTC. The variable domain in full, completed from reference TRBV3-1 and TRBJ1-2, reads DTAVSQTPKYLVTQMGNDKSIKCEQNLGHDTMYWYKQDSKKFLKIMFSYNNKELIINETVPNRFSPKSPDKAHLNLHINSLELGDSAVYFCASSQGLDSYGYTFGSGTRLTVV.

This clonotype showed up just a few times. This chain links TRBV4-3 with TRBJ2-1; D gene ambiguous. V lost 1 base to trimming and J lost 3 bases, with 13 bases between them. Germline V gene sequence: CDR1 LGHNA, CDR2 YSLEER. The CDR3 extends over 16 amino acids. CDR3 nucleotides: TGCGCCAGCAGCCAAGGTCTCGCGTACGACTACAATGAGCAGTTCTTC. Protein sequence: CASSQGLAYDYNEQFF.